The 20 T cell receptor beta chains below come from one sample, sequenced in a study of naive and memory T cell subsets. General study findings and limits: A few larger clonotypes appeared in naive repertoires, especially CD8, possibly memory cells re-expressing CD45RA.

Their recognized antigens are unknown. The beta constant-region primer was an equimolar mix of two oligonucleotides covering TRBC1 and TRBC2. Four rounds of PCR amplified the ligated cDNA using nested alpha and beta constant-region primers plus SP2. TCRdb re-derived calls from the UMI-ligation and nested PCR reads in MiXCR, one entry per CDR3 protein. The table lists approximately 140,000 distinct CDR3 sequences, approximately 20% of them singletons. Material for sequencing was naive CD8+ T cells from blood. These receptors originate from a human donor in good health.

The CDR3 DNA sequence: TGCAGTGCTAGAGTCCCCCAGATCGATACGCAGTATTTT. Protein sequence: CSARVPQIDTQYF. The chain links TRBV20-1 to TRBJ2-3; D not certain. CDR1 is DFQATT and CDR2 is SNEGSKA in the germline V gene (reference sequence). CDR3 length equals 13 residues. V was clipped by 1 base and J by 6 bases, with 11 bases between them.

This clonotype was detected only a few times. V usage is TRBV24-1 and J usage is TRBJ2-3; 7 nucleotides align to TRBD2. This CDR3 is built from 14 residues. The germline V gene encodes CDR1 KGHDR and CDR2 SFDVKD. V lost 7 bases, J lost 2 bases, and 5 bases stayed unmatched. The CDR3 here is CATSGSGNTDTQYF. Here the CDR3 DNA reads TGTGCCACCAGCGGGAGCGGGAACACAGATACGCAGTATTTT.

This clonotype came up many times. V is TRBV20-1 and J is TRBJ2-7; 14 nucleotides agree with TRBD2. The germline gives CDR1 DFQATT, CDR2 SNEGSKA (reference sequence). The CDR3 covers 16 residues. V lost 3 bases and J lost 3; bases outside the gene matches: 7. CDR3 amino acids: CSASLQGLAGDYEQYF. DNA for the CDR3: TGCAGTGCTAGTCTTCAGGGACTAGCGGGGGACTACGAGCAGTACTTC.

This clonotype was counted between two and nine times. The rearrangement uses TRBV12-5 and TRBJ2-5, with D hard to call. V shed 3 bases and J shed 0 bases, with 5 bases lying between them. CDR3 length: 13 amino acids. The V gene's germline CDR1 is LGHNT and CDR2 FRNRAP. The CDR3 reads CASGFADQETQYF. CDR3 DNA sequence: TGTGCTAGTGGTTTTGCCGACCAAGAGACCCAGTACTTC.

This clonotype was counted between two and nine times. DNA of the CDR3: TGTGCCAGCAGTCACCTGATTGTAGGTAAACTGAACACTGAAGCTTTCTTT. Translating it yields CASSHLIVGKLNTEAFF. The rearrangement joins TRBV6-1 to TRBJ1-1; D is unresolved. V lost 5 bases and J 0 bases, leaving 19 bases between the germline ends. The CDR3 loop spans 17 amino acids. Looked up from germline, CDR1 is MNHNS and CDR2 is SASEGT.

This clonotype was observed a few times. This chain uses TRBV20-1 with TRBJ2-1, with D perhaps TRBD2 (6 bases). The CDR3 extends over 17 amino acids. Germline V gives CDR1 DFQATT, CDR2 SNEGSKA (reference sequence). Trimming shortened V by 5 bases and J by 2 bases, and 22 bases separated the two germline ends. This chain's CDR3 is CSASQTSREIPYNEQFF. In nucleotides, the CDR3 is TGCAGTGCTTCCCAGACATCCCGGGAGATTCCCTACAATGAGCAGTTCTTC.

The chain links TRBV3-1 to TRBJ2-1; D is perhaps TRBD1 (6 bases). Trimming removed 3 bases from V and 7 bases from J, with 19 bases in between. The CDR3 runs to 16 residues. Germline V gene lookup returns CDR1 LGHDT and CDR2 YNNKEL (reference sequence). CDR3 residues: CASSHATGTVINEQFF. DNA of the CDR3: TGTGCCAGCAGCCATGCTACAGGGACCGTTATAAATGAGCAGTTCTTC.

This chain links TRBV7-9 with TRBJ1-4; D gene uncertain. The CDR3 has 13 amino acids. Germline lookup yields CDR1 SEHNR and CDR2 FQNEAQ (reference sequence). Trimming took 5 bases from V and 14 from J, leaving 18 bases between them. CDR3 nucleotide sequence: TGTGCCAGCAGCCCACTAGAACTGGAAGGGCTGTTTTTT. It is translated as CASSPLELEGLFF.

This sequence joins TRBV6-5 and TRBJ2-7; the D gene is possibly TRBD1 (6 bases). With 0 bases removed from V and 2 bases from J, the gap between germline ends came to 11 bases. Germline lookup yields CDR1 MNHEY and CDR2 SVGAGI. CDR3 length equals 15 residues. The CDR3 here is CASSYSSGHAYEQYF. As DNA, the CDR3 is TGTGCCAGCAGTTACTCATCGGGACATGCCTACGAGCAGTACTTC.

As regards this clonotype: At one of its ends the junction is not consistent with the germline gene, which may arise from a read error. The genes are TRBV7-2 and TRBJ2-1; 11 positions agree with TRBD2. There are 15 residues in the CDR3. Germline CDR1 SGHTA, CDR2 FQGNSA. This CDR3 reads CASSIAGGGGHEQFF. CDR3 DNA sequence: TGTGCCAGCAGCATAGCGGGAGGGGGTGGGCATGAGCAGTTCTTC.

V usage is TRBV28 and J usage is TRBJ2-3; D is perhaps TRBD1 (6 bases). Trimming took off 4 bases at V and 2 bases at J, with 25 bases between the two ends. The germline V gene encodes CDR1 MDHEN and CDR2 SYDVKM. The CDR3 is 19 residues long. The CDR3, as DNA: TGTGCCAGCAGTTCGCAAACAGGGTCTGGCATGACAGTCACAGATACGCAGTATTTT. Protein: CASSSQTGSGMTVTDTQYF.

This clonotype was recorded a few times. This chain uses TRBV2 with TRBJ1-1; D uncertain. This CDR3 region has 14 residues. V was pared by 1 base and J by 4 bases, with 10 bases between. Germline V gene sequence: CDR1 SNHLY, CDR2 FYNNEI. The CDR3 DNA reads as TGTGCCAGCAGTGAAGGGACGTTTCTCACTGAAGCTTTCTTT. Translated: CASSEGTFLTEAFF.

This clonotype was seen repeatedly, ten times or more. This rearrangement joins TRBV20-1 to TRBJ1-1; 9 bases align to TRBD1. V gave up 1 base and J gave up 2 bases; unmatched junction bases: 5. In germline, CDR1 is DFQATT, CDR2 SNEGSKA (reference sequence). The CDR3 runs to 15 residues. The CDR3 loop reads CSARGQGGSNTEAFF. The CDR3 DNA sequence: TGCAGTGCTAGAGGACAGGGGGGGTCAAACACTGAAGCTTTCTTT.

The CDR3 is CASSLDFGEQYF. The CDR3 nucleotides read TGTGCCAGCAGCCTCGATTTCGGCGAGCAGTACTTC. The chain joins TRBV7-2 to TRBJ2-7; D ambiguous. Trimming took off 5 bases at V and 6 bases at J, with 11 bases between the two ends. Germline V CDR1 and CDR2: SGHTA, FQGNSA. This CDR3 contains 12 residues.

The V and J genes are TRBV5-4 and TRBJ2-3; D gene ambiguous. Germline V gives CDR1 SGHNT, CDR2 YYREEE (reference sequence). The CDR3 totals 15 residues. V dropped 2 bases and J dropped 4 bases, with 14 bases sitting between them. In DNA form, the CDR3 reads TGTGCCAGCAGCTTATTTGTTATGGACCCAGATACGCAGTATTTT. Encoded protein: CASSLFVMDPDTQYF.

The V call is TRBV28, the J call TRBJ2-1; 9 positions agree with TRBD2. The V gene's germline CDR1 is MDHEN and CDR2 SYDVKM. The CDR3 has 16 residues. The V gene end was trimmed by 5 bases and the J gene end by 7 bases; junction bases not matched to a gene: 12. The CDR3: CASSISGSTLWNEQFF. The CDR3 nucleotides read TGTGCCAGCAGTATTAGCGGGAGCACCCTTTGGAATGAGCAGTTCTTC.

Here the CDR3 reads CASSVTSGRAAEQFF. The CDR3 DNA follows: TGTGCCAGCAGCGTTACTAGCGGGAGGGCCGCTGAGCAGTTCTTC. The chain has TRBV5-8 and TRBJ2-1; 13 bases match TRBD2. V shed 4 bases and J 9 bases; nucleotides not matched to a gene: 7. CDR3 length equals 15 residues. Germline CDR1 SGHTS, CDR2 YDEGEE.

In this sample, this clonotype turned up a few times. The V gene is TRBV3-1, the J gene TRBJ1-4, with 7 bases fitting TRBD1. Germline V CDR1 and CDR2: LGHDT, YNNKEL (reference sequence). The CDR3 covers 12 residues. V gave up 2 bases and J gave up 12 bases; unmatched junction bases: 3. Here the CDR3 DNA reads TGTGCCAGCAGCCAATACACAGGGGAACTGTTTTTT. Protein product: CASSQYTGELFF.

This chain connects TRBV12-3 or TRBV12-4 to TRBJ2-1; 13 bases are shared with TRBD2. J gave up 2 bases and V 2 bases, and 0 bases lay outside the gene matches. CDR3 length: 16 amino acids. This CDR3 reads CASSLTSGRAYNEQFF. The CDR3 coding sequence is TGTGCCAGCAGTTTAACTAGCGGGAGGGCCTACAATGAGCAGTTCTTC.

This clonotype was seen more than once but under ten times. The gene calls are TRBV19 and TRBJ1-1; no reliable D call. V was cut by 2 bases and J by 1 base, with 11 bases left in between. Germline V gene data show CDR1 as LNHDA and CDR2 as SQIVND (reference sequence). The CDR3 totals 15 residues. This CDR3 reads CASSIWATENTEAFF. The CDR3 nucleotides are TGTGCCAGTAGTATATGGGCCACCGAGAACACTGAAGCTTTCTTT.